A single sample gave rise to the 20 T cell receptor beta chains below, sequenced in a study of T cells in Graves' hyperthyroidism and ophthalmopathy. TCR beta CDR3 region amplification was performed from RNA transcripts. The study used the HTBI primer set for a first-round RT-PCR of the TCR CDR3. Each CDR3 protein gets one entry after TCRdb re-called the multiplex PCR reads with MiXCR. Of 540,000 or so distinct CDR3 sequences listed, about 15% are singletons. The sequencing sample was made of blood. The source of these receptors is a woman in her twenties or thirties with Graves' hyperthyroidism.

This clonotype was observed a few times. This chain connects TRBV30 to TRBJ1-1, with D unresolved. The CDR3 consists of 14 residues. From germline, CDR1 is GTSNPN and CDR2 SVGIG (reference sequence). Trimming removed 0 bases from V and 6 bases from J, with 14 bases in between. The chain's CDR3 is CAWSVYQAKAEAFF. The CDR3 bases are TGTGCCTGGAGTGTGTACCAGGCCAAGGCTGAAGCTTTCTTT.

The sample holds many counts of this clonotype. The rearrangement links TRBV2 to TRBJ2-2, with TRBD2 matching over 11 bases. Germline values: CDR1 SNHLY, CDR2 FYNNEI. This CDR3 comprises 16 residues. V lost 4 bases to trimming and J lost 5 bases; unmatched junction nucleotides: 6. CDR3 sequence (DNA): TGTGCCAGCAGTGGTTCTCTAGCGGGAGGAACCGGGGAGCTGTTTTTT. Residues: CASSGSLAGGTGELFF.

This clonotype appeared many times. V usage is TRBV5-1 and J usage is TRBJ2-7; 9 bases match TRBD2. V lost 0 bases to trimming and J lost 4 bases; unmatched junction nucleotides: 8. The CDR3 extends over 16 amino acids. CDR1 SGHRS and CDR2 YFSETQ come from the germline V gene. The CDR3 loop reads CASSLAATSGDYEQYF. The CDR3 DNA reads as TGCGCCAGCAGCTTGGCCGCGACTAGCGGAGATTACGAGCAGTACTTC.

This clonotype was detected ten times or more. The rearrangement links TRBV12-3 or TRBV12-4 to TRBJ2-1; TRBD2 agrees at 7 bases. The CDR3 covers 14 residues. J lost 5 bases, V lost 6 bases, and 7 bases had no gene match. The DNA of the CDR3 is TGTGCCAGCAGGCAAGGGACTACAAACAATGAGCAGTTCTTC. Protein sequence: CASRQGTTNNEQFF.

The rearrangement joins TRBV7-9 to TRBJ1-4; TRBD1 matches at 7 bases. Germline lookup yields CDR1 SEHNR and CDR2 FQNEAQ (reference sequence). The CDR3 extends over 15 amino acids. After removal of 4 bases from V and 4 bases from J, the junction contained 6 bases not matched to a gene. The CDR3, as DNA: TGTGCCAGCAGCTCGGGGGACAGATATAATGAAAAACTGTTTTTT. It yields the protein CASSSGDRYNEKLFF.

The genes are TRBV5-5 and TRBJ2-2; no clear D gene. V gave up 1 base and J gave up 0 bases, with 4 bases separating them. Germline CDR1 is SGHKS and CDR2 is YYEKEE (reference sequence). This CDR3 is 14 amino acids long. The CDR3 region is CASSLKANTGELFF. The CDR3 nucleotides read TGTGCCAGCAGCTTGAAAGCGAACACCGGGGAGCTGTTTTTT.

This clonotype was seen repeatedly, ten times or more. The chain links TRBV18 to TRBJ1-2; D is unclear. The CDR3 consists of 13 residues. CDR1 KGHSH and CDR2 LQKENI come from the germline V gene. V gave up 6 bases and J gave up 1 base, with 9 bases separating them. Here the CDR3 reads CASSNADNYGYTF. The CDR3 DNA reads as TGTGCCAGCTCTAATGCTGATAACTATGGCTACACCTTC.

In the case of this clonotype: A clone one base away is much larger, so this may be a read error. The chain couples TRBV12-3 or TRBV12-4 to TRBJ1-1; 7 nucleotides agree with TRBD1. The CDR3 covers 13 residues. In DNA, the CDR3 is TGTGCCATACGATCGGGACAGAACACTGAAGCTCTCTTT. Amino acids: CAIRSGQNTEALF.

This clonotype was detected many times. This sequence joins TRBV11-2 and TRBJ2-1, with 10 nucleotides matching TRBD1. Trimming cost V 8 bases and J 5 bases; bases outside gene matches: 9. The CDR3 spans 15 residues. Germline V gene sequence: CDR1 SGHAT, CDR2 FQNNGV. The CDR3 region is CASRTGGPFNNEQFF. The CDR3 nucleotides are TGTGCCAGCCGGACAGGGGGACCTTTTAACAATGAGCAGTTCTTC.

A remark on this clonotype: Possible read error: a much larger clone is one base away. This sequence joins TRBV3-1 and TRBJ1-1, with 11 bases matching TRBD1. The length of the CDR3 is 13 residues. Germline CDR1 reads LGHDT; CDR2 reads YNNKEL (reference sequence). The V and J ends lost 3 bases and 10 bases, in that order; junction bases with no gene match: 4. The CDR3 sequence: CASSQGQGEGAFF. CDR3 coding DNA: TGTGCCAGCAGCCAGGGACAGGGGGAGGGAGCTTTCTTT.

There are many counts of this clonotype. The V and J genes are TRBV28 and TRBJ1-1, with 11 positions matching TRBD1. The CDR3 loop spans 16 amino acids. J gave up 7 bases and V 1 base, and 8 bases lay outside the gene matches. Germline CDR1 is MDHEN and CDR2 is SYDVKM. CDR3 sequence: CASSLFQGQGVGEAFF. Here the CDR3 DNA reads TGTGCCAGCAGTTTATTCCAGGGACAGGGGGTAGGTGAAGCTTTCTTT.

This clonotype has ten or more counts. The genes are TRBV7-9 and TRBJ2-5, with D perhaps being TRBD1 or TRBD2 (6 bases each). The CDR3 runs 18 residues. Germline loops: CDR1 SEHNR, CDR2 FQNEAQ (reference sequence). The V end was cut by 8 bases, the J end by 5 bases, with 30 bases between. The CDR3 nucleotides are TGTGCCAGCTCCCACTGGGGGCGGCGGGACCGGGACGGTGAGACCCAGTACTTC. Translation gives CASSHWGRRDRDGETQYF. The full variable domain, its missing parts supplied by reference TRBV7-9 and TRBJ2-5, is DTGVSQNPRHKITKRGQNVTFRCDPISEHNRLYWYRQTLGQGPEFLTYFQNEAQLEKSRLLSDRFSAERPKGSFSTLEIQRTEQGDSAMYLCASSHWGRRDRDGETQYFGPGTRLLVL.

In its sample, this clonotype was seen once. The rearrangement links TRBV5-6 to TRBJ1-4; D perhaps matches TRBD1 (6 bases). CDR1 SGHDT and CDR2 YYEEEE come from the germline V gene. V gave up 4 bases and J gave up 8 bases, with 15 bases separating them. This CDR3 has 14 amino acids. Here the CDR3 DNA reads TGTGCCAGCAGCCGAGGGGGGAGTGGAGAAAAACTGTTTTTT. It specifies CASSRGGSGEKLFF.

Concerning this clonotype itself: Sequence at one end of the junction differs from germline and may be a read error. The gene calls are TRBV13 and TRBJ2-2; TRBD2 agrees at 7 bases. The CDR3 runs 12 residues. Germline-derived CDR1 and CDR2 are PRHDT and FYEKMQ (reference sequence). CDR3 coding DNA: TGTGCCAGCAGCTCCCGACCGGGGGGGCTGTTTTTT. Translation: CASSSRPGGLFF.

This clonotype occurred a few times. The genes are TRBV9 and TRBJ1-6; perhaps TRBD1 as D (5 bases). Germline-derived CDR1 and CDR2 are SGDLS and YYNGEE. The V end was cut by 6 bases, the J end by 6 bases, with 13 bases between. There are 14 residues in the CDR3. The DNA for the CDR3 is TGTGCCAGCAATATCGGGGGTAGTAATTCACCCCTCCACTTT. This translates into CASNIGGSNSPLHF.

The sample holds a few counts of this clonotype. V gene TRBV5-1 combines with J gene TRBJ2-2, with a weak D call TRBD2 (6 bases). V was cut by 4 bases and J by 7 bases, with 23 bases left in between. CDR3 length: 17 residues. CDR1 SGHRS and CDR2 YFSETQ come from the germline V gene. Here the CDR3 DNA reads TGCGCCAGCAGCCGGAGGGGCAGCGGAGAGGCCAGCGGGGAGCTGTTTTTT. Translation: CASSRRGSGEASGELFF. The full variable domain, its missing parts supplied by reference TRBV5-1 and TRBJ2-2, is KAGVTQTPRYLIKTRGQQVTLSCSPISGHRSVSWYQQTPGQGLQFLFEYFSETQRNKGNFPGRFSGRQFSNSRSEMNVSTLELGDSALYLCASSRRGSGEASGELFFGEGSRLTVL.

Ten or more counts support this clonotype. This chain joins TRBV3-1 and TRBJ2-1; D gene ambiguous. This CDR3 is built from 15 residues. Germline V gene data show CDR1 as LGHDT and CDR2 as YNNKEL (reference sequence). Trimming shortened V by 4 bases and J by 0 bases, and 10 bases separated the two germline ends. The CDR3 DNA reads TGTGCCAGCAGCCCCGACTTGAGCTCCTACAATGAGCAGTTCTTC. Its protein is CASSPDLSSYNEQFF.

This clonotype was recorded many times. The chain carries TRBV5-1 and TRBJ2-7, with D possibly being TRBD1 (5 bases). This CDR3 spans 14 amino acids. The V and J ends lost 5 bases and 7 bases respectively, with 19 bases between them. Germline loops: CDR1 SGHRS, CDR2 YFSETQ. CDR3 sequence reads: CASRDTGTLEEQYF. CDR3 DNA sequence: TGCGCCAGCAGGGACACCGGTACCCTAGAGGAGCAGTACTTC.

There are many counts of this clonotype. The V gene is TRBV11-3, the J gene TRBJ2-3; TRBD2 might be the D (5 bases). Trimming left V 4 bases short and J 2 bases short, with 13 bases between. The CDR3 runs to 15 residues. In germline, CDR1 is SGHNT, CDR2 YENEEA. DNA of the CDR3: TGTGCCAGCAGCTCAACCACTAGATCCACAGATACGCAGTATTTT. Translating it yields CASSSTTRSTDTQYF.

The chain couples TRBV5-1 to TRBJ2-4, with D hard to call. The CDR3 contains 13 residues. Germline V gives CDR1 SGHRS, CDR2 YFSETQ. V lost 3 bases and J 7 bases, leaving 11 bases between the germline ends. In DNA, the CDR3 is TGCGCCAGCAGCTCCGCGGCAGGCAACATTCAGTACTTC. This gives the protein CASSSAAGNIQYF.